Presented here are 12 T cell receptor beta chains from one specimen sequenced in a study of blood T cell repertoires in COVID-19. The repertoire was sequenced with immunoSEQ multiplex PCR; TCRdb's copy has only in-frame clones and lacks some. The sample has approximately 390,000 clones, around 87% seen once; the top ten hold 2.3%. Material: peripheral blood. Source of these receptors: a woman in her fifties or sixties with COVID-19, enrolled during active disease.

For the CDR3, the DNA is TGTGCCAGCAGCCGGACTAGCCCGAGCACAGATACGCAGTATTTT. It encodes CASSRTSPSTDTQYF. The chain carries TRBV2 and TRBJ2-3; 8 bases map to TRBD2. With V trimmed by 6 bases and J by 0 bases, 5 bases remained unmatched. The CDR3 contains 15 residues. The germline V gene has CDR1 SNHLY and CDR2 FYNNEI.

The genes are TRBV18 and TRBJ1-2, with no clear D. The ends were cut back, 1 base at V and 6 bases at J, with 12 bases in the middle. Per germline, CDR1 KGHSH and CDR2 LQKENI. This CDR3 is 14 amino acids long. The CDR3 sequence is CASSPLGTVDGYTF. The DNA of the CDR3 is TGTGCCAGCTCACCACTTGGCACAGTCGATGGCTACACCTTC.

This chain connects TRBV5-1 to TRBJ1-2, with D possibly TRBD1 on 5 matching bases. The CDR3 totals 14 residues. V shed 3 bases and J shed 2 bases, with 11 bases lying between them. Germline CDR1 and CDR2: SGHRS and YFSETQ. The CDR3 DNA reads TGCGCCAGCAGCTCGGGGGGAGCCAACTATGGCTACACCTTC. It encodes CASSSGGANYGYTF.

The V call is TRBV29-1, the J call TRBJ2-3; TRBD1 agrees at 7 bases. From germline, CDR1 is SQVTM and CDR2 ANQGSEA. The V gene end was trimmed by 6 bases and the J gene end by 2 bases; junction bases not matched to a gene: 8. The CDR3 totals 14 residues. CDR3 loop: CSVLGQPATDTQYF. The CDR3, as DNA: TGCAGCGTGCTGGGACAGCCGGCCACAGATACGCAGTATTTT.

This chain uses TRBV6-6 with TRBJ1-2; 8 positions agree with TRBD1. Germline CDR1 and CDR2: MNHNY and SVGAGI (reference sequence). J was trimmed by 4 bases and V by 7 bases; bases with no gene match: 5. The CDR3 has 13 amino acids. The CDR3 DNA sequence: TGTGCCAGCACAAGGGACAGGACCTATGGCTACACCTTC. It codes for CASTRDRTYGYTF.

J is TRBJ2-1 and V is TRBV9; 8 positions agree with TRBD2. CDR3 size: 15 residues. Germline V gene data show CDR1 as SGDLS and CDR2 as YYNGEE. Germline trimming cut 3 bases from V and 9 bases from J; bases unmatched to any gene: 11. For the CDR3, the DNA is TGTGCCAGCAGCGACGGCGACGGGGGGGCCCTTGAGCAGTTCTTC. Its protein product is CASSDGDGGALEQFF.

This chain connects TRBV11-1 to TRBJ2-5; a possible D gene is TRBD1 (6 bases). Trimming took off 3 bases at V and 4 bases at J, with 18 bases between the two ends. This CDR3 region has 16 residues. CDR1 SGHAT and CDR2 FQDESV come from the germline V gene (reference sequence). The CDR3 bases are TGTGCCAGCAGCTTTCCCGGCAGGGGCGGGCCAGAGACCCAGTACTTC. It codes for CASSFPGRGGPETQYF.

J is TRBJ1-2 and V is TRBV30, with 7 bases fitting TRBD1. Losses at the gene ends were 8 bases for V and 5 bases for J; bases not matched to a gene: 5. This CDR3 is 11 amino acids long. Per the germline V gene, CDR1 is GTSNPN and CDR2 is SVGIG (reference sequence). The CDR3 nucleotides are TGTGCCCGGGGACAGTCATATGGCTACACCTTC. Translated: CARGQSYGYTF. Combining the CDR3 with reference TRBV30 and TRBJ1-2 gives the whole variable domain SQTIHQWPATLVQPVGSPLSLECTVEGTSNPNLYWYRQAAGRGLQLLFYSVGIGQISSEVPQNLSASRPQDRQFILSSKKLLLSDSGFYLCARGQSYGYTFGSGTRLTVV.

V is TRBV5-1 and J is TRBJ2-7; D is unresolved. The CDR3 loop spans 14 amino acids. Germline values: CDR1 SGHRS, CDR2 YFSETQ. The germline V and J ends were trimmed by 0 bases and 4 bases, with 11 bases remaining between them. The CDR3 here is CASSLGPALYEQYF. The CDR3, as DNA: TGCGCCAGCAGCTTGGGGCCCGCCCTGTACGAGCAGTACTTC.

The chain employs TRBV19 and TRBJ2-3; D possibly corresponds to TRBD1 (6 bases). Trimming pared 5 bases from V and 1 base from J, leaving 13 bases between. The CDR3 length is 15 residues. In germline, CDR1 is LNHDA, CDR2 SQIVND (reference sequence). The CDR3: CASSLRDIGTDTQYF. The CDR3 DNA reads TGTGCCAGTAGTTTAAGGGACATCGGCACAGATACGCAGTATTTT.

In its sample, this clone was seen a few times. The chain recombines TRBV18 with TRBJ2-2, with 8 bases aligning to TRBD2. This CDR3 contains 15 residues. Germline loops: CDR1 KGHSH, CDR2 LQKENI. V lost 2 bases, J lost 4 bases, and 3 bases stayed unmatched. CDR3: CASSPFSGGTGELFF. The CDR3 nucleotides are TGTGCCAGCTCACCATTCAGCGGGGGCACCGGGGAGCTGTTTTTT.

V usage is TRBV6-2 or TRBV6-3 and J usage is TRBJ1-4; no clear D. V dropped 6 bases and J dropped 3 bases, with 5 bases sitting between them. The CDR3 extends over 12 amino acids. Germline V gene data show CDR1 as MNHEY and CDR2 as SVGEGT. This chain's CDR3 is CASSRANEKLFF. CDR3 DNA: TGTGCCAGCAGCAGAGCTAATGAAAAACTGTTTTTT.